One and the same sample provided the 25 T cell receptor beta chains below, sequenced in a study of T cell repertoires in cytomegalovirus infection. MiXCR, applied by TCRdb to the reads, yields one record per CDR3 protein. The sample records a few hundred thousand distinct CDR3 sequences, roughly 25% being singletons. Which antigens these TCRs recognize remains unknown. The source material was cultured PBMCs, sampled from culture after CMV antigen stimulation. All receptors come from a human donor in good health (CMV status not recorded). Some clones in this sample may be carry-over from other donors' samples.

This clonotype was counted at least ten times. The rearrangement uses TRBV9 and TRBJ2-2; D unresolved. CDR3 size: 12 residues. Germline lookup yields CDR1 SGDLS and CDR2 YYNGEE. Trimming left V 6 bases short and J 13 bases short, with 16 bases between. CDR3 loop: CASTNNEWALFF. As DNA, the CDR3 is TGTGCCAGCACCAATAACGAGTGGGCGCTGTTTTTT.

This sequence joins TRBV4-1 and TRBJ1-6, with D possibly TRBD1 on 6 matching bases. The CDR3 spans 16 residues. Germline CDR1 reads MGHRA; CDR2 reads YSYEKL. Trimming pared 6 bases from V and 10 bases from J, leaving 22 bases between. The CDR3 bases are TGCGCCAGCAGACCATCTACGAACAGGGCAGAATCACCCCTCCACTTT. This sequence encodes CASRPSTNRAESPLHF.

The J gene is TRBJ1-2, the V gene TRBV4-1; 7 bases align to TRBD1. Germline V gene data show CDR1 as MGHRA and CDR2 as YSYEKL. The CDR3 is 15 residues long. The V gene end was trimmed by 5 bases and the J gene end by 2 bases; junction bases not matched to a gene: 8. The CDR3: CASSTTGVPNYGYTF. CDR3 nucleotide sequence: TGCGCCAGCAGCACCACAGGGGTTCCAAACTATGGCTACACCTTC.

This sequence joins TRBV6-6 and TRBJ2-3, with a tentative D call TRBD2 (6 bases). The CDR3 covers 16 residues. V was clipped by 5 bases and J by 4 bases, with 19 bases between them. Germline loops: CDR1 MNHNY, CDR2 SVGAGI (reference sequence). CDR3 bases: TGTGCCAGCAGTCCCCCCGGGAGTGGGGTCCCAGATACGCAGTATTTT. It yields the protein CASSPPGSGVPDTQYF.

This clonotype was seen more than once but under ten times. The chain is built from TRBV11-2 and TRBJ2-1, with TRBD2 matching over 11 bases. V lost 0 bases and J lost 8; bases outside the gene matches: 9. The CDR3 covers 17 residues. Germline V lookup: CDR1 SGHAT, CDR2 FQNNGV. In DNA, the CDR3 is TGTGCCAGCAGCTTAGACGGGATACTAGCGGGGGCCTATGAGCAGTTCTTC. Protein sequence: CASSLDGILAGAYEQFF.

The rearrangement uses TRBV6-8 and TRBJ2-4; TRBD2 agrees at 8 bases. Germline V gene sequence: CDR1 MNHGY, CDR2 SAAAGT. The CDR3 covers 16 residues. The trim removed 0 bases at V and 8 bases at J, leaving 9 bases unmatched. The CDR3 bases are TGTGCCAGCAGTTACTCGAGGCGGGAGGAATTAGACATTCAGTACTTC. Translating gives CASSYSRREELDIQYF.

In this sample, this clonotype turned up a few times. The chain has TRBV27 and TRBJ1-6; D is uncertain. The CDR3 loop spans 20 amino acids. CDR1 MNHEY and CDR2 SMNVEV come from the germline V gene (reference sequence). V was cut by 3 bases and J by 2 bases, with 23 bases left in between. CDR3 region: CASSFIWGRRKATYNSPLHF. The CDR3 coding sequence is TGTGCCAGCAGTTTCATATGGGGAAGGCGCAAGGCGACCTATAATTCACCCCTCCACTTT.

This clonotype came up a few times. The chain joins TRBV4-1 to TRBJ2-1, with 7 bases aligning to TRBD2. V lost 1 base and J lost 8; bases outside the gene matches: 11. The germline CDR1 and CDR2 sequences are MGHRA and YSYEKL. This CDR3 contains 16 residues. This CDR3 reads CASSQVLSGTMHEQFF. CDR3 sequence (DNA): TGCGCCAGCAGCCAAGTGCTTTCGGGGACTATGCATGAGCAGTTCTTC.

The chain carries TRBV7-9 and TRBJ1-5; a weak D match, TRBD1 (5 bases). The V gene's germline CDR1 is SEHNR and CDR2 FQNEAQ (reference sequence). Trimming removed 1 base from V and 6 bases from J, with 19 bases in between. The length of the CDR3 is 17 residues. The CDR3 region is CASSLEAWAGQGQPQHF. The CDR3 bases are TGTGCCAGCAGCTTAGAAGCGTGGGCAGGGCAAGGTCAGCCCCAGCATTTT.

The rearrangement joins TRBV4-2 to TRBJ2-5; no definite D call. V shed 1 base and J shed 1 base, with 10 bases lying between them. Germline loops: CDR1 LGHNA, CDR2 YNFKEQ. The CDR3 loop spans 15 amino acids. DNA of the CDR3: TGTGCCAGCAGCCAAGTTTCCCCCTTCCAAGAGACCCAGTACTTC. It is translated as CASSQVSPFQETQYF.

This chain links TRBV24-1 with TRBJ1-5; weak D call: TRBD1 (5 bases). CDR1 is KGHDR, CDR2 SFDVKD, per germline. The germline V and J ends were trimmed by 9 bases and 6 bases, with 14 bases remaining between them. This CDR3 has 13 residues. The CDR3 sequence is CATGAQGGQPQHF. The CDR3 region has the DNA TGTGCCACCGGTGCTCAGGGAGGTCAGCCCCAGCATTTT.

In its sample, this clonotype was seen many times. The CDR3 region is CASSGQGGNTEAFF. The CDR3 DNA sequence: TGCGCCAGCAGCGGACAGGGAGGGAACACTGAAGCTTTCTTT. The V call is TRBV5-1, the J call TRBJ1-1; 8 bases align to TRBD1. J gave up 1 base and V 4 bases, and 3 bases lay outside the gene matches. The germline gives CDR1 SGHRS, CDR2 YFSETQ. This CDR3 contains 14 residues.

This chain uses TRBV27 with TRBJ2-7; no reliable D call. CDR3 length equals 13 residues. The V gene's germline CDR1 is MNHEY and CDR2 SMNVEV (reference sequence). V dropped 5 bases and J dropped 0 bases, with 8 bases sitting between them. CDR3 in amino acids: CASSVTASYEQYF. CDR3 DNA: TGTGCCAGCAGTGTGACGGCCTCCTACGAGCAGTACTTC.

The chain joins TRBV7-8 to TRBJ2-2, with TRBD1 as a possible D gene (5 bases). CDR3 size: 14 residues. Trimming stripped 3 bases from V and 6 bases from J, with 11 bases between. Per the germline V gene, CDR1 is SGHVS and CDR2 is FQNEAQ. The CDR3 nucleotides read TGTGCCAGCAGCTTGGTACAGGACGCCGGGGAGCTGTTTTTT. This gives the protein CASSLVQDAGELFF.

In its sample, this clonotype was seen a few times. This chain uses TRBV6-5 with TRBJ2-7; tentative D call: TRBD2 (5 bases). With 5 bases removed from V and 6 bases from J, the gap between germline ends came to 17 bases. CDR1 is MNHEY and CDR2 is SVGAGI in the germline V gene. The CDR3 sequence is 14 residues long. The CDR3 loop reads CASSSITQGSEQYV. CDR3 sequence (DNA): TGTGCCAGCAGTAGCATCACGCAAGGGAGCGAGCAGTACGTC.

A word on this clonotype: Compared with germline, one end of the junction differs, possibly owing to a read error. The gene calls are TRBV7-7 and TRBJ2-1, with 14 bases fitting TRBD2. The CDR3 sequence is 18 residues long. Per the germline V gene, CDR1 is SSHAT and CDR2 is FNYEAQ (reference sequence). The CDR3: CASSSGLAGGSSYNEQFF. CDR3 DNA: TGTGCTAGCAGCTCAGGACTAGCGGGAGGTTCGTCCTACAATGAGCAGTTCTTC.

This clonotype was seen ten or more times. V is TRBV24-1 and J is TRBJ2-6; D unclear. Germline V gene lookup returns CDR1 KGHDR and CDR2 SFDVKD. Trimming took off 2 bases at V and 0 bases at J, with 13 bases between the two ends. The CDR3 is 18 amino acids. The CDR3 nucleotides read TGTGCCACCAGTGATTCCCATGGGCGGAGCTCTGGGGCCAACGTCCTGACTTTC. It codes for CATSDSHGRSSGANVLTF.

The chain uses TRBV19 and TRBJ2-1; D is possibly TRBD1 (6 bases). The CDR3 consists of 15 residues. Germline CDR1 and CDR2: LNHDA and SQIVND (reference sequence). Trimming left V 6 bases short and J 3 bases short, with 15 bases between. The CDR3 region is CASRGGQMFYNEQFF. The CDR3 DNA sequence: TGTGCCAGTAGGGGTGGACAGATGTTCTACAATGAGCAGTTCTTC.

This clonotype was observed at least ten times. The chain is built from TRBV6-2 or TRBV6-3 and TRBJ2-6, with 9 bases aligning to TRBD2. The CDR3 loop spans 19 amino acids. Germline values: CDR1 MNHEY, CDR2 SVGEGT. Losses at the gene ends were 0 bases for V and 0 bases for J; bases not matched to a gene: 6. CDR3 region: CASSYSLAGLNSGANVLTF. As DNA, the CDR3 is TGTGCCAGCAGTTACTCTCTAGCGGGATTAAACTCTGGGGCCAACGTCCTGACTTTC.

At least ten counts were recorded for this clonotype. This sequence joins TRBV7-2 and TRBJ1-5; D is unresolved. There are 12 residues in the CDR3. Germline assignment: CDR1 SGHTA and CDR2 FQGNSA. V dropped 3 bases and J dropped 3 bases, with 3 bases sitting between them. The CDR3 is CASSFINQPQHF. For the CDR3, the DNA is TGTGCCAGCAGCTTTATCAATCAGCCCCAGCATTTT.

CDR3 nucleotides: TGTGCCAGCAGCGTAGGGGAAGTAACAGATACGCAGTATTTT. It is translated as CASSVGEVTDTQYF. The gene calls are TRBV9 and TRBJ2-3; D gene unclear. Germline V CDR1 and CDR2: SGDLS, YYNGEE. The V and J ends lost 0 bases and 3 bases respectively, with 8 bases between them. The CDR3 spans 14 residues. The full variable domain, completed using reference TRBV9 and TRBJ2-3, is DSGVTQTPKHLITATGQRVTLRCSPRSGDLSVYWYQQSLDQGLQFLIQYYNGEERAKGNILERFSAQQFPDLHSELNLSSLELGDSALYFCASSVGEVTDTQYFGPGTRLTVL.

The chain carries TRBV7-9 and TRBJ1-1; tentatively, D is TRBD1 (6 bases). The germline gives CDR1 SEHNR, CDR2 FQNEAQ (reference sequence). The CDR3 is 11 amino acids. V lost 6 bases and J lost 13, with 15 bases in between. CDR3 nucleotides: TGTGCCAGCAGTCCGGGACACGGGATTTTCTTT. Its protein product is CASSPGHGIFF.

CDR3 loop: CASSEAPGLTEQYF. The CDR3 DNA reads TGTGCCAGCAGTGAAGCCCCGGGACTAACCGAGCAGTACTTC. The chain links TRBV2 to TRBJ2-7; 7 positions match TRBD2. CDR1 and CDR2 (germline): SNHLY, FYNNEI. Trimming removed 0 bases from V and 6 bases from J; junction bases left unmatched: 5. CDR3 length: 14 residues.

This clonotype was counted ten times or more. The J gene is TRBJ1-4, the V gene TRBV6-1; D unresolved. V gave up 0 bases and J gave up 8 bases, with 10 bases separating them. The CDR3 covers 14 residues. Per germline, CDR1 MNHNS and CDR2 SASEGT. The CDR3 nucleotides read TGTGCCAGCAGTGAAGCGCTCCCAGTCGAAAAACTGTTTTTT. It encodes CASSEALPVEKLFF.

V and J are TRBV7-4 and TRBJ1-1; D is unresolved. Germline V lookup: CDR1 SGHVT, CDR2 SQSDAQ. The V end lost 4 bases, the J end lost 2 bases, and 8 bases lay between the germline ends. The CDR3 runs to 13 residues. CDR3 sequence: CASSSSSNTEAFF. For the CDR3, the DNA is TGTGCCAGCAGCTCCTCGAGCAACACTGAAGCTTTCTTT. The variable domain in full, completed from reference TRBV7-4 and TRBJ1-1, reads GAGVSQSPRYKVAKRGRDVALRCDSISGHVTLYWYRQTLGQGSEVLTYSQSDAQRDKSGRPSGRFSAERPERSVSTLKIQRTEQGDSAVYLCASSSSSNTEAFFGQGTRLTVV.